The 9 T cell receptor beta chains below come from one sample, sequenced in a study of blood T cell repertoires in COVID-19. Data came from immunoSEQ multiplex PCR; TCRdb stores just in-frame clones and leaves some out. The sample lists some 220,000 clones; about 83% were seen once. Source material: peripheral blood. These TCRs come from a human donor in a cohort sampled during active COVID-19.

A single count supports this clone. The chain recombines TRBV7-2 with TRBJ2-7, with 11 bases lining up with TRBD1. The germline V gene encodes CDR1 SGHTA and CDR2 FQGNSA. V trimming: 4 bases; J trimming: 7 bases; junction bases outside the gene matches: 9. This CDR3 region has 15 residues. CDR3 sequence: CASSSPGQGAREQYF. CDR3 DNA: TGTGCCAGCAGCTCCCCCGGACAGGGGGCGCGGGAGCAGTACTTC.

The genes are TRBV28 and TRBJ2-1; TRBD2 agrees at 10 bases. This CDR3 is built from 15 residues. V dropped 4 bases and J dropped 7; count of bases not matched to a gene: 7. Per germline, CDR1 MDHEN and CDR2 SYDVKM. For the CDR3, the DNA is TGTGCCAGCAGTTCCTCCGGGACTAGCGCTAATGAGCAGTTCTTC. It is translated as CASSSSGTSANEQFF.

The chain uses TRBV3-1 (or the pseudogene TRBV3-2) and TRBJ2-1, with 11 bases fitting TRBD2. The CDR3 consists of 16 residues. After removal of 2 bases from V and 10 bases from J, the junction contained 10 bases not matched to a gene. Germline V lookup: CDR1 LGHDT, CDR2 YNNKEL (reference sequence). The CDR3 is CASSQRARLAGREQFF. Here the CDR3 DNA reads TGTGCCAGCAGCCAAAGAGCCCGACTAGCGGGGAGAGAGCAGTTCTTC.

The CDR3 DNA reads TGTGCCAGCTCACCACAAACAGGTTATGATTCACCCCTCCACTTT. As protein: CASSPQTGYDSPLHF. The chain employs TRBV18 and TRBJ1-6; D perhaps matches TRBD1 (5 bases). CDR3 length: 15 residues. The germline V gene has CDR1 KGHSH and CDR2 LQKENI. V was trimmed by 1 base and J by 8 bases, leaving 12 bases between them. The variable domain in full, completed from reference TRBV18 and TRBJ1-6, reads NAGVMQNPRHLVRRRGQEARLRCSPMKGHSHVYWYRQLPEEGLKFMVYLQKENIIDESGMPKERFSAEFPKEGPSILRIQQVVRGDSAAYFCASSPQTGYDSPLHFGNGTRLTVT.

The chain links TRBV4-1 to TRBJ2-3; no firm D call. This CDR3 has 12 amino acids. Trimming pared 8 bases from V and 6 bases from J, leaving 12 bases between. CDR1 MGHRA and CDR2 YSYEKL come from the germline V gene. The CDR3 loop reads CASGRPRDTQYF. The CDR3 coding sequence is TGCGCCAGCGGCCGCCCCCGGGATACGCAGTATTTT.

The chain links TRBV5-4 to TRBJ1-6; the D gene is possibly TRBD1 (5 bases). With 0 bases removed from V and 3 bases from J, the gap between germline ends came to 7 bases. Germline V gene lookup returns CDR1 SGHNT and CDR2 YYREEE (reference sequence). There are 15 residues in the CDR3. The CDR3 nucleotides are TGTGCCAGCAGCTTGGCACAGGTCTATAATTCACCCCTCCACTTT. Its protein product is CASSLAQVYNSPLHF.

This rearrangement joins TRBV28 to TRBJ2-7; D may be TRBD1 (5 bases). The germline CDR1 and CDR2 sequences are MDHEN and SYDVKM. This CDR3 spans 13 amino acids. With 8 bases removed from V and 0 bases from J, the gap between germline ends came to 11 bases. CDR3 sequence (DNA): TGTGCCAGCTCCCGACAGAGCTCCTACGAGCAGTACTTC. Encoded protein: CASSRQSSYEQYF.

The J gene is TRBJ2-1, the V gene TRBV3-1 (or the pseudogene TRBV3-2); 12 nucleotides line up with TRBD2. The CDR3 length is 15 residues. From germline, CDR1 is LGHDT and CDR2 YNNKEL (reference sequence). Trimming cost V 4 bases and J 6 bases; bases outside gene matches: 4. The CDR3 protein is CASSPSGGASNEQFF. The DNA for the CDR3 is TGTGCCAGCAGCCCTAGCGGGGGGGCCTCCAATGAGCAGTTCTTC.

DNA for the CDR3: TGTGCCAGCAGCTTGATAGCAGGGGTTTATAGCAATCAGCCCCAGCATTTT. Amino acids: CASSLIAGVYSNQPQHF. The chain recombines TRBV5-8 with TRBJ1-5; a weak D match, TRBD1 (6 bases). Trimming pared 1 base from V and 0 bases from J, leaving 14 bases between. CDR3 length equals 17 residues. Germline CDR1 is SGHTS and CDR2 is YDEGEE.